One and the same sample provided the 5 T cell receptor beta chains below, sequenced in a study of beta chain features in type 1 diabetes. Every isolated RNA sample was fully reverse transcribed, so sequencing captured expressed TCRB transcripts. Produced via immunoSEQ multiplex PCR; TCRdb's table is partial and in-frame only. The sample holds tens of thousands of clones, about 55% seen once. Input material: Tregs from blood. The source of these receptors is a woman between 18 and 30 years old in good health.

A few counts support this clone. The rearrangement joins TRBV5-1 to TRBJ2-1, with D possibly matching TRBD2 (5 bases). Germline V gene sequence: CDR1 SGHRS, CDR2 YFSETQ. Trimming removed 3 bases from V and 8 bases from J, with 15 bases in between. The CDR3 spans 14 residues. The CDR3 sequence is CASSSTLAADEQFF. The CDR3 nucleotides read TGCGCCAGCAGCTCCACCCTAGCCGCGGATGAGCAGTTCTTC.

V usage is TRBV7-9 and J usage is TRBJ1-1; D is perhaps TRBD1 (6 bases). Germline CDR1 is SEHNR and CDR2 is FQNEAQ (reference sequence). There are 14 residues in the CDR3. The germline V and J ends were trimmed by 3 bases and 4 bases, with 12 bases remaining between them. CDR3 loop: CASSLTGDFTEAFF. As DNA, the CDR3 is TGTGCCAGCAGCTTGACAGGAGACTTCACTGAAGCTTTCTTT.

The chain has TRBV27 and TRBJ2-2; a possible D gene is TRBD1 (5 bases). V was pared by 3 bases and J by 5 bases, with 7 bases between. CDR1 is MNHEY, CDR2 SMNVEV, per germline (reference sequence). This CDR3 contains 13 residues. CDR3 sequence (DNA): TGTGCCAGCAGTTTTAGGGGTACCGGGGAGCTGTTTTTT. It codes for CASSFRGTGELFF.

This chain links TRBV21-1 with TRBJ1-4; the table assigns TRBD1, which was not confirmed against the DNA. TRBV21-1 is a pseudogene segment. The CDR3 loop spans 24 amino acids. As DNA, the CDR3 is TGTGCCAGCAGCAAAGTGACCGCCAGCTGGGGACAGAAAGGGATAGGGGCAACTAATGAAAAACTGTTTTTT. Amino acid sequence: CASSKVTASWGQKGIGATNEKLFF.

By share of the sample, this clone is medium-sized (0.01 to 0.1%). This rearrangement joins TRBV7-2 to TRBJ1-1; TRBD1 is a possible D gene (5 bases). Germline V gene sequence: CDR1 SGHTA, CDR2 FQGNSA. V lost 6 bases, J lost 5 bases, and 16 bases lay in between. The CDR3 is 14 amino acids. CDR3 coding DNA: TGTGCCAGCAGTTTTCTTCAGGGTGCGACTGAAGCTTTCTTT. Protein: CASSFLQGATEAFF.